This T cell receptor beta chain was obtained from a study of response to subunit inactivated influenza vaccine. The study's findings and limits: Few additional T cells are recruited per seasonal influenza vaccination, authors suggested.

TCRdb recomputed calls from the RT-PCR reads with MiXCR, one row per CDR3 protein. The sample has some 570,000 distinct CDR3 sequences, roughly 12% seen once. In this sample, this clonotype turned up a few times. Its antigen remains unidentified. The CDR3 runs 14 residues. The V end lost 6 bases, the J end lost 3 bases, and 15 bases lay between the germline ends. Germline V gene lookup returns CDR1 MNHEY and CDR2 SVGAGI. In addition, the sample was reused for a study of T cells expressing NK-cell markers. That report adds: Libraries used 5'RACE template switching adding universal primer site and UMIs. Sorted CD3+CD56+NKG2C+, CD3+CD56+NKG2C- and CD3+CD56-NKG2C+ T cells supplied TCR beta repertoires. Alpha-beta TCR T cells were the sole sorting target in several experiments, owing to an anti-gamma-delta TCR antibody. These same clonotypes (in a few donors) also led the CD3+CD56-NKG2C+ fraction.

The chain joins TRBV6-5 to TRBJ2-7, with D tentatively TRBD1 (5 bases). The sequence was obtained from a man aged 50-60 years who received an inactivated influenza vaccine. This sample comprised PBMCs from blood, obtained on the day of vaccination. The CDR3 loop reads CASSLLKGVYEQYF. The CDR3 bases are TGTGCCAGCAGCCTACTCAAAGGGGTCTACGAGCAGTACTTC.